One sample yielded the 27 T cell receptor beta chains listed below, sequenced in a study of shared clonotypes between healthy human individuals. Assay: immunoSEQ multiplex PCR; the TCRdb copy retains only in-frame clones and omits some. The sample contains about 2 million clones, just under 95% of which appear only once. CD8 cells classed as naive were CD45RO-negative and positively selected for CCR7, excluding terminally differentiated effector memory CD45RA+ cells. Sequenced material: naive CD8+ T cells sorted from blood. The source is a man between 18 and 29 years old in good health.

With respect to this clone: One junction end does not reproduce the germline sequence, and a read error may be involved. The gene calls are TRBV7-7 and TRBJ2-5; 7 bases align to TRBD1. CDR1 is SSHAT and CDR2 is FNYEAQ in the germline V gene (reference sequence). The CDR3 sequence is 12 residues long. The CDR3 here is CASSQTGETQYF. The CDR3 bases are TGTGCTAGCAGCCAGACAGGGGAGACCCAGTACTTC. Based on the CDR3 plus reference TRBV7-7 and TRBJ2-5, the full variable domain is GAGVSQSPRYKVTKRGQDVTLRCDPISSHATLYWYQQALGQGPEFLTYFNYEAQPDKSGLPSDRFSAERPEGSISTLTIQRTEQRDSAMYRCASSQTGETQYFGPGTRLLVL.

The V call is TRBV27, the J call TRBJ2-5; 9 nucleotides match TRBD2. In germline, CDR1 is MNHEY, CDR2 SMNVEV (reference sequence). This CDR3 contains 15 residues. Losses at the gene ends were 4 bases for V and 5 bases for J; bases not matched to a gene: 8. The CDR3 reads CASSWAGGPLETQYF. CDR3 DNA: TGTGCCAGCAGTTGGGCGGGGGGGCCTTTGGAGACCCAGTACTTC.

V and J are TRBV11-2 and TRBJ2-5, with 8 nucleotides matching TRBD2. Germline values: CDR1 SGHAT, CDR2 FQNNGV. The junction had 7 bases not matched to a gene; V was cut back by 3 bases and J by 7 bases. This CDR3 spans 14 amino acids. CDR3 bases: TGTGCCAGCAGCTTCCCGGGGGGGCCGGGGACCCAGTACTTC. It yields the protein CASSFPGGPGTQYF.

This chain connects TRBV9 to TRBJ2-7, with TRBD1 identical over 7 bases. This CDR3 region has 16 residues. Per the germline V gene, CDR1 is SGDLS and CDR2 is YYNGEE. V was pared by 0 bases and J by 2 bases, with 8 bases of the junction left unmatched. CDR3 sequence (DNA): TGTGCCAGCAGCGTAGGGGGCTGGGGACAGCCCTACGAGCAGTACTTC. Translation gives CASSVGGWGQPYEQYF.

The chain couples TRBV5-1 to TRBJ2-1; D gene uncertain. Trimming cost V 5 bases and J 0 bases, with 15 bases left between them. CDR1 SGHRS and CDR2 YFSETQ come from the germline V gene. The CDR3 spans 16 residues. Here the CDR3 DNA reads TGCGCCAGCAGAATCGATGGCCCCCTCTCCTACAATGAGCAGTTCTTC. It codes for CASRIDGPLSYNEQFF.

The rearrangement uses TRBV10-3 and TRBJ2-3, with D possibly being TRBD1 or TRBD2 (7 bases each). Per germline, CDR1 ENHRY and CDR2 SYGVKD. The V and J ends lost 4 bases and 5 bases respectively, with 19 bases between them. This CDR3 is 16 amino acids long. CDR3 DNA: TGTGCCATCAGTGGCGAGGGGAGGGGGCAACTAGATACGCAGTATTTT. It specifies CAISGEGRGQLDTQYF.

Comment on this clone: Sequence at one end of the junction differs from germline and may be a read error. The chain employs TRBV6-1 and TRBJ2-7; 14 nucleotides match TRBD2. Germline V CDR1 and CDR2: MNHNS, SASEGT. This CDR3 contains 16 residues. CDR3 DNA: TGTGCCAGCAGTGAAGGCCCCGGGACTAGCGGGAGTTTACGAGTCTTC. Protein: CASSEGPGTSGSLRVF.

This clone was detected once. The chain couples TRBV7-9 to TRBJ2-1, with D possibly TRBD2 on 6 matching bases. This CDR3 is 15 amino acids long. Germline CDR1 is SEHNR and CDR2 is FQNEAQ (reference sequence). V was pared by 1 base and J by 6 bases, with 13 bases between. Here the CDR3 DNA reads TGTGCCAGCAGCTTAGTCGGCCTAGCGACCAATGAGCAGTTCTTC. It codes for CASSLVGLATNEQFF.

This sequence joins TRBV7-9 and TRBJ2-2; D remains unclear. This CDR3 spans 17 amino acids. Germline V gene sequence: CDR1 SEHNR, CDR2 FQNEAQ (reference sequence). V lost 1 base to trimming and J lost 0 bases, with 12 bases between them. The CDR3 DNA is TGTGCCAGCAGCTTAGTTTTGGCGGCCGCGAACACCGGGGAGCTGTTTTTT. Translating gives CASSLVLAAANTGELFF.

The chain joins TRBV2 to TRBJ1-5, with 9 bases aligning to TRBD1. CDR1 is SNHLY and CDR2 is FYNNEI in the germline V gene. The CDR3 has 20 residues. Trimming removed 0 bases from V and 0 bases from J; junction bases left unmatched: 12. The CDR3 DNA is TGTGCCAGCAGTGAAGCGCTTCGGGGACAGGGAGTATTTAGCAATCAGCCCCAGCATTTT. The encoded protein is CASSEALRGQGVFSNQPQHF.

This chain links TRBV13 with TRBJ2-7, with 8 bases that match TRBD2. Germline assignment: CDR1 PRHDT and CDR2 FYEKMQ (reference sequence). The CDR3 has 13 amino acids. V lost 5 bases and J lost 5; bases outside the gene matches: 5. The CDR3 loop reads CASSRGGSDEQYF. CDR3 nucleotide sequence: TGTGCCAGCAGCCGCGGGGGGAGTGACGAGCAGTACTTC.

With respect to this clone: Other nucleotide sequences from this sample produce the same CDR3. The rearrangement links TRBV27 to TRBJ2-3; D gene ambiguous. This CDR3 contains 13 residues. The germline V gene encodes CDR1 MNHEY and CDR2 SMNVEV (reference sequence). Trimming cost V 3 bases and J 2 bases, with 6 bases left between them. The chain's CDR3 is CASSLGATDTQYF. CDR3 nucleotide sequence: TGTGCCAGCAGTTTGGGCGCCACAGATACGCAGTATTTT.

The chain has TRBV5-1 and TRBJ1-4; D not certain. The CDR3 runs 13 residues. Deletions cut 1 base from V and 7 bases from J, with 8 bases between. CDR1 SGHRS and CDR2 YFSETQ come from the germline V gene. CDR3 DNA sequence: TGCGCCAGCAGCTTGTGGTTGGGTGAAAAACTGTTTTTT. Protein product: CASSLWLGEKLFF. Complete variable domain (other parts from reference TRBV5-1 and TRBJ1-4): KAGVTQTPRYLIKTRGQQVTLSCSPISGHRSVSWYQQTPGQGLQFLFEYFSETQRNKGNFPGRFSGRQFSNSRSEMNVSTLELGDSALYLCASSLWLGEKLFFGSGTQLSVL.

About this clone itself: The conserved phenylalanine or tryptophan normally closing the CDR3 is absent here, so this likely arose from a read error. V gene TRBV18 combines with J gene TRBJ2-7; 8 bases fit TRBD1. From germline, CDR1 is KGHSH and CDR2 LQKENI. The CDR3 consists of 15 residues. The J segment lost 2 bases and the V segment lost 3 bases, leaving 6 bases of the junction unmatched. CDR3 loop: CASSPDRGMTYEQYL. Written as DNA, the CDR3 is TGTGCCAGCTCACCCGACAGGGGTATGACCTACGAGCAGTACCTC.

The V gene is TRBV2, the J gene TRBJ1-6; D remains unclear. Germline V gene lookup returns CDR1 SNHLY and CDR2 FYNNEI. The CDR3 has 15 residues. V lost 4 bases and J lost 0, with 7 bases in between. For the CDR3, the DNA is TGTGCCAGCAGTGCGGAGAGCTCCTATAATTCACCCCTCCACTTT. Translating it yields CASSAESSYNSPLHF.

The chain carries TRBV12-5 and TRBJ2-1, with 9 bases fitting TRBD2. Unmatched junction bases numbered 9, after V lost 5 bases and J lost 7 bases. There are 15 residues in the CDR3. CDR1 is LGHNT and CDR2 is FRNRAP in the germline V gene. The CDR3 loop reads CASGQGLALWNEQFF. The CDR3 DNA reads TGTGCTAGTGGTCAAGGACTAGCGCTGTGGAATGAGCAGTTCTTC.

The gene calls are TRBV7-2 and TRBJ1-1; 9 bases agree with TRBD1. V shed 4 bases, J shed 4 bases, and the junction held 13 bases outside the gene matches. Germline loops: CDR1 SGHTA, CDR2 FQGNSA. This CDR3 comprises 17 residues. The CDR3 DNA reads as TGTGCCAGCAGCTCCATCCCGGGACAGGGAATGAGCACTGAAGCTTTCTTT. Translating it yields CASSSIPGQGMSTEAFF.

V gene TRBV7-8 combines with J gene TRBJ2-2, with a weak D call TRBD2 (7 bases). There are 16 residues in the CDR3. Trimming left V 3 bases short and J 3 bases short, with 14 bases between. Germline-derived CDR1 and CDR2 are SGHVS and FQNEAQ. In DNA form, the CDR3 reads TGTGCCAGCAGCTTGATCAGGGGAGGGGACACCGGGGAGCTGTTTTTT. It encodes CASSLIRGGDTGELFF.

The gene calls are TRBV5-6 and TRBJ1-1; TRBD1 matches at 7 bases. This CDR3 has 12 residues. The germline gives CDR1 SGHDT, CDR2 YYEEEE. The V and J ends lost 4 bases and 7 bases, in that order; junction bases with no gene match: 4. The CDR3 bases are TGTGCCAGCAGCGGCACAGGGGTTGAAGCTTTCTTT. It yields the protein CASSGTGVEAFF.

J is TRBJ2-2 and V is TRBV13; the match to TRBD1 covers 7 bases. The ends lost 4 bases at V and 1 base at J; junction bases unmatched: 3. CDR1 and CDR2 (germline): PRHDT, FYEKMQ (reference sequence). CDR3 length: 15 amino acids. This CDR3 reads CASSSDRENTGELFF. The CDR3 DNA is TGTGCCAGCAGCTCCGACAGGGAGAACACCGGGGAGCTGTTTTTT.

This chain links TRBV5-6 with TRBJ1-2; D gene ambiguous. Trimming cost V 4 bases and J 7 bases, with 14 bases left between them. Germline-derived CDR1 and CDR2 are SGHDT and YYEEEE. The CDR3 consists of 13 residues. DNA for the CDR3: TGTGCCAGCAGCGGCTCATCGGGTCCTGGCTACACCTTC. Its protein is CASSGSSGPGYTF.

This chain uses TRBV13 with TRBJ2-5; D is possibly TRBD2 (5 bases). Per the germline V gene, CDR1 is PRHDT and CDR2 is FYEKMQ (reference sequence). CDR3 length: 16 amino acids. The V end was cut by 4 bases, the J end by 2 bases, with 17 bases between. This chain's CDR3 is CASSSSLDSSQETQYF. The CDR3 region has the DNA TGTGCCAGCAGCTCCAGCCTGGACTCCTCTCAAGAGACCCAGTACTTC.

Here the CDR3 DNA reads TGTGCCAGCAGTGAGGCTAGCGGAGAGTACAATGAGCAGTTCTTC. It yields the protein CASSEASGEYNEQFF. This chain uses TRBV2 with TRBJ2-1, with 7 nucleotides matching TRBD2. Looked up from germline, CDR1 is SNHLY and CDR2 is FYNNEI. V trimming: 3 bases; J trimming: 4 bases; junction bases outside the gene matches: 6. The CDR3 spans 15 residues.

The table lists this clone with a count of one. At the DNA level, this CDR3 is encoded by other sequences in the same sample as well. The V call is TRBV7-6, the J call TRBJ2-3, with TRBD2 matching 10 bases. J lost 3 bases, V lost 5 bases, and 5 bases had no gene match. Germline V gives CDR1 SGHVS, CDR2 FNYEAQ. The CDR3 runs to 15 residues. The CDR3: CASSPSGRGTDTQYF. The CDR3 DNA sequence: TGTGCCAGCAGCCCAAGCGGGAGGGGGACAGATACGCAGTATTTT.

This chain links TRBV6-1 with TRBJ2-7; maybe TRBD1 (6 bases). The V and J ends lost 0 bases and 5 bases respectively, with 14 bases between them. The germline gives CDR1 MNHNS, CDR2 SASEGT. The CDR3 extends over 15 amino acids. The CDR3 protein is CASSEADFPGDEQYF. CDR3 sequence (DNA): TGTGCCAGCAGTGAAGCCGATTTCCCAGGGGACGAGCAGTACTTC.

The chain combines TRBV27 with TRBJ1-5, with D uncertain. The CDR3 is made up of 12 amino acids. CDR1 is MNHEY and CDR2 is SMNVEV in the germline V gene (reference sequence). Trimming removed 4 bases at V and 9 bases at J, with 10 bases between. The CDR3, as DNA: TGTGCCAGCAGTTCCTTAGGCGGGCCCCAGCATTTT. Residues: CASSSLGGPQHF.

The chain has TRBV21-1 and TRBJ2-1; the table names TRBD2, a call not compared with the DNA. TRBV21-1 is a known pseudogene. The CDR3 covers 17 residues. The DNA of the CDR3 is TGTGCCAGCAGCAAAGCTCCCCTCTGCGGGAGAAGCGATGAGCAGTTCTTC. Translation: CASSKAPLCGRSDEQFF.